This T cell receptor (beta chain) was observed in a study of blood T cell repertoires in COVID-19. Method: immunoSEQ multiplex PCR; TCRdb's copy keeps in-frame clones and lacks some. This sample has some 180,000 clones; around 90% occur once, and the top ten carry about 2.5%. The germline V gene encodes CDR1 SGDLS and CDR2 YYNGEE. This CDR3 has 15 amino acids. Trimming removed 0 bases at V and 2 bases at J, with 11 bases between. The clonotype originates from a woman of 80 years or more with COVID-19, enrolled during active disease. The V and J genes are TRBV9 and TRBJ2-5; a weak D match, TRBD1 (6 bases). Sample: peripheral blood. The CDR3 protein is CASSVGTVLQETQYF. In nucleotides, the CDR3 is TGTGCCAGCAGCGTAGGGACAGTCTTACAAGAGACCCAGTACTTC.